The rows below give T cell receptor beta chains drawn from one sample of a study of T cell responses to AZD1222 COVID-19 vaccine. Assay used: immunoSEQ multiplex PCR; TCRdb lists only in-frame clones, some missing. The profile covers 90,000 to 150,000 clones, with roughly 89% appearing a single time and roughly 7.1% taken by the ten largest. The sample in question was peripheral blood, obtained 28 days after the second AZD1222 dose. The receptors derive from an adult who received the AZD1222 COVID-19 vaccine. The CDR3 runs from the conserved cysteine through the conserved F or W. The order of the fields is J gene, D gene, V gene, CDR3 DNA, CDR3 protein. D genes are given only for firm matches.

>TRBJ2-1|TRBD2|TRBV18
TGTGCCAGCTCTCCAGGACTAGCGGGTCGTAGGAGTGAGCAGTTCTTC
CASSPGLAGRRSEQFF
>TRBJ2-7|-|TRBV11-3
TGTGCCAGCAGCTTAGATCGTGGGGTCTACGAGCAGTACTTC
CASSLDRGVYEQYF
>TRBJ1-2|TRBD1|TRBV29-1
TGCAGCGCCGACACAGGGGGCGTAGGCTACACCTTC
CSADTGGVGYTF
>TRBJ2-7|TRBD2|TRBV29-1
TGCAGCGTGGCCGGGACTAGCGGCCCCCAACCCTACGAGCAGTACTTC
CSVAGTSGPQPYEQYF
>TRBJ2-1|-|TRBV6-6
TGTGCCAGCAGTCGAGGGGGCGGGGGCTCCTACAATGAGCAGTTCTTC
CASSRGGGGSYNEQFF
>TRBJ1-2|TRBD1|TRBV6-1
TGTGCCAGCAGTGAAGCAGACGGGACAGGGGGCTATGGCTACACCTTC
CASSEADGTGGYGYTF
>TRBJ2-5|TRBD2|TRBV14
TGTGCCAGCAGCCAAGAGTATGGCGGGGGGATAGAGACCCAGTACTTC
CASSQEYGGGIETQYF
>TRBJ2-1|TRBD1|TRBV5-1
TGCGCCAGCAGCCTTGATTTGGGACAGGGGTGGAATGAGCAGTTCTTC
CASSLDLGQGWNEQFF
>TRBJ2-7|-|TRBV6-2/TRBV6-3
TGTGCCAGCAGTCCGGGACTCTACGAGCAGTACTTC
CASSPGLYEQYF
>TRBJ2-2|TRBD2|TRBV9
TGTGCCAGCAGCGTACCTAGCGGGCTGAACACCGGGGAGCTGTTTTTT
CASSVPSGLNTGELFF